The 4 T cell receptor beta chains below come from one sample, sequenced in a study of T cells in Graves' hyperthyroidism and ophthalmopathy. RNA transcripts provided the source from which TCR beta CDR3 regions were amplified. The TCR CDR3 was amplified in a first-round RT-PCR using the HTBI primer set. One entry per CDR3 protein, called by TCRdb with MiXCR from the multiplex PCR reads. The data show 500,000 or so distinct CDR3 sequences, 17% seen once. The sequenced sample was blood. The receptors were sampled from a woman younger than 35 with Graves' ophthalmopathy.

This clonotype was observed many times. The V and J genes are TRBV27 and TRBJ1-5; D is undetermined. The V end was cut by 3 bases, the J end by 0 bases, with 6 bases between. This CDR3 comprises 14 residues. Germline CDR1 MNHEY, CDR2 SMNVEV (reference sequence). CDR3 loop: CASSFGNSNQPQHF. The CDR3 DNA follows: TGTGCCAGCAGTTTTGGCAATAGCAATCAGCCCCAGCATTTT.

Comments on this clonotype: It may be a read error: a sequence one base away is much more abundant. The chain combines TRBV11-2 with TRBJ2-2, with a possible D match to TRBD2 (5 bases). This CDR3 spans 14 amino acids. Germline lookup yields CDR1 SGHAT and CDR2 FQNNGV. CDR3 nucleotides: TGTGCCAGCAGTAATCCCTCGAACACCGGGGAGCTGCTTTTT. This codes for CASSNPSNTGELLF.

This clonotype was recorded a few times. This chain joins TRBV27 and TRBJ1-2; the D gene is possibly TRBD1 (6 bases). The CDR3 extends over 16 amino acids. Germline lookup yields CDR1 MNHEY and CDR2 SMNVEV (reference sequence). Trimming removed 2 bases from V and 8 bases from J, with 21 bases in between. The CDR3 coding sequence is TGTGCCAGCAGTTTAATTGGTCTGGGGGGCGAGGAGGGCTACACCTTC. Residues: CASSLIGLGGEEGYTF.

DNA for the CDR3: TGTGCCAGCAGTCTTAGGTGGGACAGGGGGAGCTCCTATAATTCACCCCTCCACTTT. Its translation: CASSLRWDRGSSYNSPLHF. The chain joins TRBV27 to TRBJ1-6, with 11 nucleotides matching TRBD1. Germline CDR1 MNHEY, CDR2 SMNVEV (reference sequence). This CDR3 contains 19 residues. The ends lost 5 bases at V and 0 bases at J; junction bases unmatched: 9.